This T cell receptor beta chain was observed in a study of cytomegalovirus exposure and HLA in healthy donors. The donors were part of the validation cohort, which consisted of under 150 subjects and was separate from the first cohort of several hundred subjects. Germline V gene lookup returns CDR1 SNHLY and CDR2 FYNNEI. V was pared by 0 bases and J by 6 bases, with 6 bases between. CDR3 length equals 13 residues. Profiling relied on immunoSEQ multiplex PCR, and the TCRdb table lists in-frame clones only, not all of them. The sample includes roughly 70,000 clones, around 90% seen only once; the top ten take 3.5% to 4%.

The sample comprised PBMCs. The receptor was derived from a woman aged 18-29 years in good health and CMV-seropositive. The V gene is TRBV2, the J gene TRBJ2-1, with D uncertain. CDR3 coding DNA: TGTGCCAGCAGTGAAGCCATTTTCAATGAGCAGTTCTTC. It translates to CASSEAIFNEQFF.